A single sample gave rise to the 16 T cell receptor beta chains below, sequenced in a study of blood T cells in healthy people across ages. With a J-beta primer mix and a sample-barcoded 5' primer, a second PCR ran about 7 to 12 cycles. TCRdb analysed the 5' RACE reads with MiXCR anew, one entry per CDR3 protein. The table includes 1,500,000 or so distinct CDR3 sequences, roughly 64% detected once. The sequencing input was blood. The receptors originated from a man between 18 and 29 years old in good health.

In this sample, this clonotype turned up a few times. This rearrangement joins TRBV4-2 to TRBJ2-1; D call uncertain. V was cut by 4 bases and J by 5 bases, with 9 bases left in between. Germline loops: CDR1 LGHNA, CDR2 YNFKEQ. The CDR3 loop spans 13 amino acids. CDR3 nucleotide sequence: TGTGCCAGCAGCCGCCAGGTTAACAATGAGCAGTTCTTC. Amino acids: CASSRQVNNEQFF.

This clonotype is a singleton in its sample. V is TRBV4-1 and J is TRBJ2-5, with unresolved D. Germline V gene data show CDR1 as MGHRA and CDR2 as YSYEKL. V lost 1 base and J lost 2, with 14 bases in between. The CDR3 contains 16 residues. In nucleotides, the CDR3 is TGCGCCAGCAGCCAAGGGGTAGGCGTTGGGCAAGAGACCCAGTACTTC. Translated, it gives CASSQGVGVGQETQYF.

The chain links TRBV5-1 to TRBJ2-3, with D possibly matching TRBD2 (5 bases). CDR1 and CDR2 from the germline V gene are SGHRS and YFSETQ. This CDR3 is built from 14 residues. With 0 bases removed from V and 5 bases from J, the gap between germline ends came to 10 bases. The CDR3 protein is CASSLGQAGDTQYF. The DNA for the CDR3 is TGCGCCAGCAGCTTGGGCCAGGCGGGAGATACGCAGTATTTT.

This chain uses TRBV3-1 with TRBJ1-5, with D unclear. Germline values: CDR1 LGHDT, CDR2 YNNKEL (reference sequence). The CDR3 extends over 13 amino acids. V was shortened by 5 bases and J by 5 bases, with 10 bases between the two germline ends. The CDR3 DNA is TGTGCCAGCAGCGAAATCGGCTATCAGCCCCAGCATTTT. Translation: CASSEIGYQPQHF.

V is TRBV2 and J is TRBJ1-1; 7 bases are a match to TRBD1. The CDR3 runs to 15 residues. Germline V CDR1 and CDR2: SNHLY, FYNNEI. V was clipped by 4 bases and J by 0 bases; unmatched bases: 5. The DNA of the CDR3 is TGTGCCAGCAGTGCACCCGGGACAGTGAACACTGAAGCTTTCTTT. Encoded protein: CASSAPGTVNTEAFF.

The table lists this clonotype with a few counts. The chain couples TRBV4-3 to TRBJ1-5; no definite D call. The V gene lost 4 bases and the J gene lost 6 bases, with 16 bases spanning the gap. This CDR3 region has 15 residues. The germline V gene encodes CDR1 LGHNA and CDR2 YSLEER. The CDR3 reads CASSPVIVGGQPQHF. The CDR3 region has the DNA TGCGCCAGCAGCCCCGTCATAGTCGGTGGTCAGCCCCAGCATTTT.

The V and J genes are TRBV12-3 or TRBV12-4 and TRBJ2-1; the D gene could be TRBD1 or TRBD2 (5 bases each). This CDR3 comprises 14 residues. V lost 5 bases and J 5 bases, leaving 13 bases between the germline ends. CDR3 protein: CASSRGGKDNEQFF. The CDR3 coding sequence is TGTGCCAGCAGTCGTGGGGGAAAGGACAATGAGCAGTTCTTC.

The chain employs TRBV4-3 and TRBJ2-4, with 12 positions matching TRBD2. With 0 bases clipped from V and 0 bases from J, the junction kept 6 bases outside the gene matches. This CDR3 has 19 amino acids. The germline CDR1 and CDR2 sequences are LGHNA and YSLEER. The CDR3 nucleotides read TGCGCCAGCAGCCAAGAGACTAGCGGGAGCTATCTAGCCAAAAACATTCAGTACTTC. This gives the protein CASSQETSGSYLAKNIQYF.

For this clonotype: A read error may account for a junction end that differs from germline. The rearrangement links TRBV29-1 to TRBJ2-6, with D possibly matching TRBD1 (5 bases). The CDR3 runs to 13 residues. CDR1 is SQVTM, CDR2 ANQGSEA, per germline. CDR3 sequence: CSARNSGANVPTF. For the CDR3, the DNA is TGCAGCGCGAGAAACTCTGGGGCCAACGTCCCGACTTTC.

There are a few counts of this clonotype. This chain links TRBV15 with TRBJ2-7; TRBD1 agrees at 7 bases. Trimming at V came to 5 bases and at J to 3 bases, leaving 4 bases not matched to a gene. This CDR3 is 13 amino acids long. Germline assignment: CDR1 LNHNV and CDR2 YYDKDF (reference sequence). CDR3 sequence (DNA): TGTGCCACCAGCGCACAGGGGATCTACGAGCAGTACTTC. Translated, it gives CATSAQGIYEQYF.

The chain recombines TRBV7-2 with TRBJ1-2, with 7 bases that match TRBD1. This CDR3 comprises 15 residues. Germline lookup yields CDR1 SGHTA and CDR2 FQGNSA. J was trimmed by 8 bases and V by 0 bases; bases with no gene match: 9. In DNA, the CDR3 is TGTGCCAGCAGCTTAGCTGCGACAGGGTTCCGCGGCTACACCTTC. Its protein product is CASSLAATGFRGYTF.

This chain joins TRBV6-2 or TRBV6-3 and TRBJ2-7; no reliable D call. CDR3 length equals 15 residues. The germline V and J ends were trimmed by 1 base and 5 bases, with 15 bases remaining between them. Germline V gene sequence: CDR1 MNHEY, CDR2 SVGEGT. CDR3: CASSYYQKDNNEQYF. CDR3 DNA sequence: TGTGCCAGCAGTTACTACCAAAAAGACAACAACGAGCAGTACTTC.

This clonotype is a singleton in its sample. The chain links TRBV5-1 to TRBJ2-1; D is ambiguous. The germline CDR1 and CDR2 sequences are SGHRS and YFSETQ. The ends were cut back, 4 bases at V and 6 bases at J, with 11 bases in the middle. The CDR3 has 13 residues. For the CDR3, the DNA is TGCGCCAGCAGCATCGTAGTAGGCAATGAGCAGTTCTTC. Its protein product is CASSIVVGNEQFF.

This chain links TRBV10-3 with TRBJ2-5, with TRBD2 as a possible D gene (5 bases). The germline V and J ends were trimmed by 6 bases and 2 bases, with 10 bases remaining between them. This CDR3 is built from 13 residues. Germline V gene data show CDR1 as ENHRY and CDR2 as SYGVKD. In nucleotides, the CDR3 is TGTGCCATCAGGGATAGCGAGCAAGAGACCCAGTACTTC. This sequence encodes CAIRDSEQETQYF.

The rearrangement links TRBV7-9 to TRBJ1-6; tentatively, D is TRBD1 (5 bases). The germline V gene encodes CDR1 SEHNR and CDR2 FQNEAQ (reference sequence). The CDR3 has 20 residues. Trimming stripped 2 bases from V and 0 bases from J, with 20 bases between. Written as DNA, the CDR3 is TGTGCCAGCAGCTTAAGGTCCCTGACAGCCTCGAGCTCCTATAATTCACCCCTCCACTTT. It is translated as CASSLRSLTASSSYNSPLHF. The whole variable domain, remainder taken from reference TRBV7-9 and TRBJ1-6, is DTGVSQNPRHKITKRGQNVTFRCDPISEHNRLYWYRQTLGQGPEFLTYFQNEAQLEKSRLLSDRFSAERPKGSFSTLEIQRTEQGDSAMYLCASSLRSLTASSSYNSPLHFGNGTRLTVT.

The chain links TRBV11-2 to TRBJ2-5; D remains unclear. There are 13 residues in the CDR3. V was pared by 9 bases and J by 11 bases, with 22 bases between. The germline gives CDR1 SGHAT, CDR2 FQNNGV. The CDR3 DNA reads TGTGCCAGTCTCGGCGAAACCTACAATGAGCAGTACTTC. It yields the protein CASLGETYNEQYF.